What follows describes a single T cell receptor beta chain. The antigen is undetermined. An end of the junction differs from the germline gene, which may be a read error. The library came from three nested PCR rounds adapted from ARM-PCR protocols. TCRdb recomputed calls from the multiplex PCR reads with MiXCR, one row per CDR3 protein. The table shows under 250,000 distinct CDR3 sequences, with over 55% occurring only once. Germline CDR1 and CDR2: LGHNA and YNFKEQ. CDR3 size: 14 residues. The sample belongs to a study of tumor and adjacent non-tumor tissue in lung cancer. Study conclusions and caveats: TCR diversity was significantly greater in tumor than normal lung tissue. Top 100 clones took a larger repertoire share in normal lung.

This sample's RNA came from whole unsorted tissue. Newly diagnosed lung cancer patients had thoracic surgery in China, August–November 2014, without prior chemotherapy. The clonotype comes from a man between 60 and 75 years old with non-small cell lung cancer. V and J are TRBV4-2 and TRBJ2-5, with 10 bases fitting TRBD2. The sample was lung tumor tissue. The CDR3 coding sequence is TGTGTCAGCAGGCAGAGACTAGCGGGAGAGACCCAGTACTTC. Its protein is CVSRQRLAGETQYF.